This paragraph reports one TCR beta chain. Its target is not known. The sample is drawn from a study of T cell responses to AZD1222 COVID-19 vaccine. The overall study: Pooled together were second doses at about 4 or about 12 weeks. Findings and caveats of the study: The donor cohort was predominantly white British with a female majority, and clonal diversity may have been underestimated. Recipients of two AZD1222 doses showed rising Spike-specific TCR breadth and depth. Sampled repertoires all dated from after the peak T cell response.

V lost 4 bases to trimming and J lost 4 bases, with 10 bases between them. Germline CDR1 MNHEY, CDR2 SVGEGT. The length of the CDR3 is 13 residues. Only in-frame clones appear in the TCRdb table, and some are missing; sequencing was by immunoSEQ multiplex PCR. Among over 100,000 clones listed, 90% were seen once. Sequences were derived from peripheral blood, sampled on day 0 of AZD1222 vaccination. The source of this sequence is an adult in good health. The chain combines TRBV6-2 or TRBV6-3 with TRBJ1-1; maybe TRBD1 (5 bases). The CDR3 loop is CASSSRQFTEAFF. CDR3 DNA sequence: TGTGCCAGCAGTTCCCGACAGTTCACTGAAGCTTTCTTT.